These 4 T cell receptor beta chains were sequenced from one sample in a study of cytomegalovirus exposure and HLA in healthy donors. The PCR used 60 Vbeta and 13 Jbeta primers. Measured with immunoSEQ multiplex PCR; TCRdb has only the in-frame clones, and not every one. The table records more than 110,000 clones, around 70% of them present only once. Sequenced: PBMCs. The receptors were gathered from a woman aged 30 to 39 in good health and CMV-seronegative.

The chain couples TRBV10-3 to TRBJ2-2; tentatively, D is TRBD1 (5 bases). The CDR3 is 14 amino acids. Trimming took 4 bases from V and 7 from J, leaving 13 bases between them. Germline loops: CDR1 ENHRY, CDR2 SYGVKD. The CDR3 is CAISGTREDGELFF. The CDR3 coding sequence is TGTGCCATCAGTGGAACCAGGGAAGACGGGGAGCTGTTTTTT.

The V call is TRBV6-1, the J call TRBJ2-7; 9 bases fit TRBD1. Trimming cost V 1 base and J 6 bases; bases outside gene matches: 4. The germline gives CDR1 MNHNS, CDR2 SASEGT. The CDR3 is 14 amino acids. This CDR3 is CASSEGTGVGEQYF. In nucleotides, the CDR3 is TGTGCCAGCAGTGAAGGGACAGGGGTAGGCGAGCAGTACTTC.

The V call is TRBV29-1, the J call TRBJ2-3, with 8 bases identical to TRBD1. The CDR3 sequence is 13 residues long. The trim removed 3 bases at V and 6 bases at J, leaving 5 bases unmatched. Germline V gene sequence: CDR1 SQVTM, CDR2 ANQGSEA. The CDR3 sequence: CSVEAGGSDTQYF. CDR3 DNA sequence: TGCAGCGTTGAGGCAGGGGGCTCGGATACGCAGTATTTT.

This chain links TRBV4-1 with TRBJ2-2; the D gene is possibly TRBD2 (6 bases). The CDR3 is made up of 17 amino acids. V was shortened by 0 bases and J by 4 bases, with 15 bases between the two germline ends. Germline V gene sequence: CDR1 MGHRA, CDR2 YSYEKL. The CDR3: CASSQDFGGDSTGELFF. CDR3 DNA: TGCGCCAGCAGCCAAGATTTTGGCGGGGATAGCACCGGGGAGCTGTTTTTT.